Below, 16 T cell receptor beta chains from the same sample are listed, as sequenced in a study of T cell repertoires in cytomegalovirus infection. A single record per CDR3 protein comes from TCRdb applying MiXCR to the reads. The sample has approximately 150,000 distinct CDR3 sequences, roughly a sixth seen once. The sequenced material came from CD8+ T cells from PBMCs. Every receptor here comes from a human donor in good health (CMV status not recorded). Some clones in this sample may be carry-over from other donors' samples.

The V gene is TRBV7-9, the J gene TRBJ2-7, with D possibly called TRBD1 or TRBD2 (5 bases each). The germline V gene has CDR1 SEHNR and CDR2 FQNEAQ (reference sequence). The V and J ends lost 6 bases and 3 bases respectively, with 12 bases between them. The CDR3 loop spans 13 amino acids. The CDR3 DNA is TGTGCCAGCAGGAGGGACGGATTCTACGAGCAGTACTTC. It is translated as CASRRDGFYEQYF.

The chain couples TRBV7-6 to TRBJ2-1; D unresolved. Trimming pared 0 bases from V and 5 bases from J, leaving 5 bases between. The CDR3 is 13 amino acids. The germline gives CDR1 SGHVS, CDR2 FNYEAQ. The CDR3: CASSLAPHNEQFF. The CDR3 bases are TGTGCCAGCAGCTTAGCGCCCCACAATGAGCAGTTCTTC.

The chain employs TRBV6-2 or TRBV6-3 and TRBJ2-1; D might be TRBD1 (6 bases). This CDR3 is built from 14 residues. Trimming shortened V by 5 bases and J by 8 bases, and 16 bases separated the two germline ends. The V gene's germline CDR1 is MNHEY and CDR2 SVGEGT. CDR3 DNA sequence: TGTGCCAGCAGTACGCCGGGCAGGGGCTATGAGCAGTTCTTC. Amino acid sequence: CASSTPGRGYEQFF.

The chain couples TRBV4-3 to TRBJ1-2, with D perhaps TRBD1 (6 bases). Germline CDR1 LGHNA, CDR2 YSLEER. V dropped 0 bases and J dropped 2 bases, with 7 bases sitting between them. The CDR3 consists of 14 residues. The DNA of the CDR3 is TGCGCCAGCAGCCAAGAAGGGACAAACTATGGCTACACCTTC. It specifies CASSQEGTNYGYTF.

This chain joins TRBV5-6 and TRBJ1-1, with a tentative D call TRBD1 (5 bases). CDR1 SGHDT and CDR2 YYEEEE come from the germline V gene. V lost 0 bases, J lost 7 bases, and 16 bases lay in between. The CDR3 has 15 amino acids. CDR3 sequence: CASSLGDPSSHEAFF. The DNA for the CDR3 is TGTGCCAGCAGCTTGGGGGACCCTAGCTCCCATGAAGCTTTCTTT.

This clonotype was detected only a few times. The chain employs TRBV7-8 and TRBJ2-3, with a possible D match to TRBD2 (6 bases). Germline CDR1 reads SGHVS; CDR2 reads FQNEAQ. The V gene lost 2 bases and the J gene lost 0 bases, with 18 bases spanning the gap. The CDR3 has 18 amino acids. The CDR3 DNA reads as TGTGCCAGCAGCTTACATCGGATCGGGGGAGGTAGCACAGATACGCAGTATTTT. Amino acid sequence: CASSLHRIGGGSTDTQYF.

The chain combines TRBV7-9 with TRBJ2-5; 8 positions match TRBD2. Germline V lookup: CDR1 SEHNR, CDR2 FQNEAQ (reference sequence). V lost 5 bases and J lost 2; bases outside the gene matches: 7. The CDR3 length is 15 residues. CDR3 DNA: TGTGCCAGCAGCCAATGGTCTAGCGGGCAAGAGACCCAGTACTTC. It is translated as CASSQWSSGQETQYF.

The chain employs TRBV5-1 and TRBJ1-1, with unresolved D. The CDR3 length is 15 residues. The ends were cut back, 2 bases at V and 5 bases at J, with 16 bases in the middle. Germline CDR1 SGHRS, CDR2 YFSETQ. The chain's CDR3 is CASSFSSNGRTEAFF. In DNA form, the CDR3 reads TGCGCCAGCAGCTTTAGTTCTAACGGTCGAACTGAAGCTTTCTTT.

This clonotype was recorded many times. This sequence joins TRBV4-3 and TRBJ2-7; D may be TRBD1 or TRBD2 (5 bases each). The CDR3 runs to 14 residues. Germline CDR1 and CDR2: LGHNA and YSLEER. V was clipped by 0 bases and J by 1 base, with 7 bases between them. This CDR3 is CASSQERGSYEQYF. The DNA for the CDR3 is TGCGCCAGCAGCCAAGAGAGGGGTTCCTACGAGCAGTACTTC.

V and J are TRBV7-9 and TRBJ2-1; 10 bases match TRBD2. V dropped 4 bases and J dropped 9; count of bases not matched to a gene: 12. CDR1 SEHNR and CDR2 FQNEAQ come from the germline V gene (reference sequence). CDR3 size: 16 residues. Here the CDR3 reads CASSSGGVAGGFEQFF. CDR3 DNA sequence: TGTGCCAGCAGCTCAGGAGGGGTAGCGGGAGGTTTTGAGCAGTTCTTC.

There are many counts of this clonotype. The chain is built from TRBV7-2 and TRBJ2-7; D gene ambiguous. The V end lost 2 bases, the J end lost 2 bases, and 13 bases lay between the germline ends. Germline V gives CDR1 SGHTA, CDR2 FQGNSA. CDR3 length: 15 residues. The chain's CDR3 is CASSLHGDRPYEQYF. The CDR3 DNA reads TGTGCCAGCAGCTTACATGGGGATCGCCCCTACGAGCAGTACTTC.

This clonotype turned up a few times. CDR3 DNA sequence: TGTGCCAGCAGTGAAAAGGGTCCGGGCACAGATACGCAGTATTTT. This gives the protein CASSEKGPGTDTQYF. This rearrangement joins TRBV2 to TRBJ2-3; D gene ambiguous. V was shortened by 2 bases and J by 1 base, with 10 bases between the two germline ends. Per the germline V gene, CDR1 is SNHLY and CDR2 is FYNNEI. The length of the CDR3 is 15 residues.

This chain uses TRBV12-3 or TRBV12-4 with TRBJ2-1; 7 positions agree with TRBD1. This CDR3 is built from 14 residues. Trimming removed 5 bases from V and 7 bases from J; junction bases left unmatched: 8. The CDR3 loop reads CASSPWDSGNEQFF. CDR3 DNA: TGTGCCAGCAGTCCTTGGGACAGTGGAAATGAGCAGTTCTTC.

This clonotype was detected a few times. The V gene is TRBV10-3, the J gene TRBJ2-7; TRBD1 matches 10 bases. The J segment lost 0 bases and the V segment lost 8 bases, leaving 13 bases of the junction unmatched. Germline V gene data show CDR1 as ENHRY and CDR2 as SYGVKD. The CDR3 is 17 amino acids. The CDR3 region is CAIGNSGTGDFSYEQYF. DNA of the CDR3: TGTGCCATCGGAAACTCCGGGACAGGGGATTTCTCCTACGAGCAGTACTTC.

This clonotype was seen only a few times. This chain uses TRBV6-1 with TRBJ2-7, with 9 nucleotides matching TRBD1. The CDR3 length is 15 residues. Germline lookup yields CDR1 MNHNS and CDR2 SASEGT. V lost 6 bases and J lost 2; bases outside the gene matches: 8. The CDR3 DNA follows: TGTGCCAGCAGCCCGGGACAGGGAGTCGCCTACGAGCAGTACTTC. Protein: CASSPGQGVAYEQYF.

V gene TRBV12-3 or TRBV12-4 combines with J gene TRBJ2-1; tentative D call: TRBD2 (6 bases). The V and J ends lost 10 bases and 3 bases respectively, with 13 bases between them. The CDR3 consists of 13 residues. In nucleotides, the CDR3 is TGTGCCACCAGCGGGCGTGACTACAATGAGCAGTTCTTC. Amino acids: CATSGRDYNEQFF.